Listed here are 25 T cell receptor beta chains from one sample, sequenced in a study of T cell responses to AZD1222 COVID-19 vaccine. Profiling relied on immunoSEQ multiplex PCR, and the TCRdb table lists in-frame clones only, not all of them. The sample includes 100,000 to 150,000 clones, about nine tenths seen only once; the top ten take 6.3%. The starting material was peripheral blood, obtained on day 0 of AZD1222 vaccination. Receptors were obtained from an adult in good health.

The chain is built from TRBV7-2 and TRBJ1-2; D possibly corresponds to TRBD1 (5 bases). CDR3 length: 14 amino acids. The germline gives CDR1 SGHTA, CDR2 FQGNSA. Trimming pared 7 bases from V and 10 bases from J, leaving 22 bases between. The CDR3 reads CASTRVSETVYYTF. CDR3 bases: TGTGCCAGCACGAGGGTATCAGAGACAGTTTACTACACCTTC.

The genes are TRBV2 and TRBJ1-1; 9 positions agree with TRBD1. The CDR3 length is 15 residues. Germline V gene lookup returns CDR1 SNHLY and CDR2 FYNNEI. J was trimmed by 3 bases and V by 6 bases; bases with no gene match: 8. CDR3 sequence reads: CASRLQGADDTEAFF. CDR3 sequence (DNA): TGTGCCAGCAGATTACAGGGGGCCGATGACACTGAAGCTTTCTTT.

The CDR3 protein is CASSPRVGKLFF. Written as DNA, the CDR3 is TGTGCCAGCAGCCCCCGGGTAGGAAAACTGTTTTTT. V and J are TRBV13 and TRBJ1-4; D remains ambiguous. Trimming stripped 5 bases from V and 10 bases from J, with 11 bases between. CDR3 size: 12 residues. Germline assignment: CDR1 PRHDT and CDR2 FYEKMQ (reference sequence).

The chain carries TRBV7-8 and TRBJ2-5; 8 positions agree with TRBD2. The germline V gene encodes CDR1 SGHVS and CDR2 FQNEAQ. This CDR3 is built from 13 residues. Losses at the gene ends were 9 bases for V and 1 base for J; bases not matched to a gene: 4. Written as DNA, the CDR3 is TGTGCCAGTACAAGCGGGGGCCAAGAGACCCAGTACTTC. Its protein is CASTSGGQETQYF.

This chain's CDR3 is CASSSPVGVRTDTQYF. CDR3 coding DNA: TGTGCCAGCAGCTCCCCCGTCGGGGTCCGGACAGATACGCAGTATTTT. The rearrangement uses TRBV5-6 and TRBJ2-3; D is possibly TRBD2 (5 bases). Trimming removed 3 bases at V and 3 bases at J, with 17 bases between. Germline values: CDR1 SGHDT, CDR2 YYEEEE. There are 16 residues in the CDR3.

This clone occurred a few times. The chain employs TRBV6-4 and TRBJ1-2, with D possibly TRBD1 on 5 matching bases. The CDR3 length is 15 residues. In germline, CDR1 is MRHNA, CDR2 SNTAGT. V was clipped by 6 bases and J by 4 bases, with 18 bases between them. CDR3 loop: CASSPEGAGSYGYTF. DNA for the CDR3: TGTGCCAGCAGCCCGGAAGGGGCAGGTAGCTATGGCTACACCTTC.

On this clone itself: The same CDR3 also results from other DNA sequences found in this sample. V is TRBV3-1 (or the pseudogene TRBV3-2) and J is TRBJ1-6; unclear D gene. V gave up 1 base and J gave up 9 bases, with 1 base separating them. CDR3 length: 11 residues. Germline CDR1 reads LGHDT; CDR2 reads YNNKEL (reference sequence). CDR3 sequence reads: CASSQGSPLHF. The CDR3 DNA is TGTGCCAGCAGCCAAGGTTCACCCCTCCACTTT.

V and J are TRBV29-1 and TRBJ1-1; D gene uncertain. This CDR3 is built from 13 residues. V was cut by 5 bases and J by 2 bases, with 12 bases left in between. CDR1 is SQVTM and CDR2 is ANQGSEA in the germline V gene. CDR3 bases: TGCAGCGTTCAGGCGGGAACCAACACTGAAGCTTTCTTT. It codes for CSVQAGTNTEAFF.

A word on this clone: The sample carries other DNA sequences with the same CDR3. The chain couples TRBV7-9 to TRBJ1-6, with a tentative D call TRBD1 (5 bases). The CDR3 sequence is 14 residues long. From germline, CDR1 is SEHNR and CDR2 FQNEAQ (reference sequence). V was clipped by 5 bases and J by 8 bases, with 13 bases between them. The CDR3 sequence is CASSHRDPYSPLHF. Written as DNA, the CDR3 is TGTGCCAGCAGCCACCGGGACCCTTATTCACCCCTCCACTTT.

This chain uses TRBV5-6 with TRBJ2-7, with D possibly called TRBD1 or TRBD2 (6 bases each). Germline V lookup: CDR1 SGHDT, CDR2 YYEEEE. The V and J ends lost 1 base and 3 bases respectively, with 17 bases between them. This CDR3 comprises 16 residues. As DNA, the CDR3 is TGTGCCAGCAGCTTGACCGGGGGCTCCCCCGGCTACGAGCAGTACTTC. Amino acid sequence: CASSLTGGSPGYEQYF.

J is TRBJ1-1 and V is TRBV5-4, with D tentatively TRBD1 (5 bases). From germline, CDR1 is SGHNT and CDR2 YYREEE (reference sequence). The CDR3 length is 14 residues. Deletions cut 7 bases from V and 2 bases from J, with 15 bases between. Here the CDR3 DNA reads TGTGCCAGCGGGTTTGGACAACGAAACACTGAAGCTTTCTTT. Translating it yields CASGFGQRNTEAFF. Full variable domain (rest looked up from reference TRBV5-4 and TRBJ1-1): ETGVTQSPTHLIKTRGQQVTLRCSSQSGHNTVSWYQQALGQGPQFIFQYYREEENGRGNFPPRFSGLQFPNYSSELNVNALELDDSALYLCASGFGQRNTEAFFGQGTRLTVV.

This clone is a singleton in its sample. The chain joins TRBV5-1 to TRBJ1-2, with a possible D match to TRBD1 (5 bases). With 4 bases removed from V and 8 bases from J, the gap between germline ends came to 18 bases. The germline V gene encodes CDR1 SGHRS and CDR2 YFSETQ. The CDR3 contains 14 residues. This CDR3 reads CASSPNPAGRGYTF. DNA for the CDR3: TGCGCCAGCAGCCCCAACCCGGCAGGGCGCGGCTACACCTTC.

This chain connects TRBV5-1 to TRBJ2-7, with unresolved D. CDR1 and CDR2 from the germline V gene are SGHRS and YFSETQ. The CDR3 is made up of 12 amino acids. The V and J ends lost 0 bases and 7 bases respectively, with 8 bases between them. DNA of the CDR3: TGCGCCAGCAGCTTGGGAGGTGGGGAGCAGTACTTC. The encoded protein is CASSLGGGEQYF.

With regard to this clone: Other DNA variants within this sample encode the same CDR3. The chain combines TRBV4-3 with TRBJ1-1; the D is unclear. V was pared by 1 base and J by 0 bases, with 6 bases between. The CDR3 sequence is 14 residues long. The germline CDR1 and CDR2 sequences are LGHNA and YSLEER. The CDR3 loop reads CASSQVLMNTEAFF. The CDR3 DNA reads TGCGCCAGCAGCCAAGTCCTGATGAACACTGAAGCTTTCTTT.

The gene calls are TRBV7-2 and TRBJ2-1; D is ambiguous. Germline assignment: CDR1 SGHTA and CDR2 FQGNSA. The length of the CDR3 is 15 residues. The V gene lost 5 bases and the J gene lost 4 bases, with 15 bases spanning the gap. The CDR3 DNA follows: TGTGCCAGCAGCCAAAGTACCGCGGCTTACAATGAGCAGTTCTTC. It yields the protein CASSQSTAAYNEQFF. Supplemented by reference TRBV7-2 and TRBJ2-1, the full variable domain reads GAGVSQSPSNKVTEKGKDVELRCDPISGHTALYWYRQSLGQGLEFLIYFQGNSAPDKSGLPSDRFSAERTGGSVSTLTIQRTQQEDSAVYLCASSQSTAAYNEQFFGPGTRLTVL.

The chain is built from TRBV5-1 and TRBJ1-1, with D unclear. CDR3 length equals 17 residues. Germline loops: CDR1 SGHRS, CDR2 YFSETQ. Trimming took 1 base from V and 3 from J, leaving 19 bases between them. The CDR3 DNA is TGCGCCAGCAGCTTGTCTTTCAGTACCGAGTCGGACACTGAAGCTTTCTTT. Translation gives CASSLSFSTESDTEAFF.

A few counts support this clone. This rearrangement joins TRBV18 to TRBJ1-2; the D gene is possibly TRBD1 (5 bases). The germline V gene has CDR1 KGHSH and CDR2 LQKENI. Trimming cost V 6 bases and J 4 bases, with 15 bases left between them. CDR3 length: 14 amino acids. The CDR3 sequence is CASSKGAYGYGYTF. The CDR3 bases are TGTGCCAGCTCTAAAGGGGCCTACGGCTATGGCTACACCTTC.

As regards this clone: Other nucleotide sequences from this sample produce the same CDR3. This sequence joins TRBV18 and TRBJ2-2, with 8 positions matching TRBD2. CDR3 length equals 16 residues. Trimming removed 3 bases from V and 0 bases from J; junction bases left unmatched: 3. Looked up from germline, CDR1 is KGHSH and CDR2 is LQKENI. CDR3 DNA sequence: TGTGCCAGCTCACCTCGGGGGGGCGCGAACACCGGGGAGCTGTTTTTT. It specifies CASSPRGGANTGELFF.

This rearrangement joins TRBV12-3 or TRBV12-4 to TRBJ1-1, with 7 bases identical to TRBD1. The CDR3 contains 13 residues. Trimming at V came to 7 bases and at J to 6 bases, leaving 8 bases not matched to a gene. CDR3 region: CASKHRGIPEAFF. In nucleotides, the CDR3 is TGTGCCAGCAAGCACAGGGGTATCCCTGAAGCTTTCTTT.

The chain links TRBV7-2 to TRBJ2-7; the D is unclear. CDR1 is SGHTA and CDR2 is FQGNSA in the germline V gene. The CDR3 contains 13 residues. The V end lost 5 bases, the J end lost 3 bases, and 11 bases lay between the germline ends. Here the CDR3 reads CASSPRANYEQYF. In DNA, the CDR3 is TGTGCCAGCAGCCCCCGGGCTAACTACGAGCAGTACTTC.

This clone was found a few times. The chain has TRBV30 and TRBJ1-2, with D unresolved. Germline-derived CDR1 and CDR2 are GTSNPN and SVGIG (reference sequence). The CDR3 covers 11 residues. Deletions cut 5 bases from V and 10 bases from J, with 14 bases between. The CDR3 coding sequence is TGTGCCTGGGTAGCTGCTCGACACTACACCTTC. Its translation: CAWVAARHYTF.

The V and J genes are TRBV3-1 (or the pseudogene TRBV3-2) and TRBJ2-7; TRBD2 agrees at 14 bases. Trimming at V came to 1 base and at J to 7 bases, leaving 3 bases not matched to a gene. The CDR3 contains 15 residues. Germline V gene lookup returns CDR1 LGHDT and CDR2 YNNKEL (reference sequence). The CDR3 region is CASSQAGTSGGEQYF. The DNA for the CDR3 is TGTGCCAGCAGCCAAGCTGGGACTAGCGGGGGAGAGCAGTACTTC.

This chain connects TRBV2 to TRBJ1-6; D is perhaps TRBD1 (5 bases). Germline loops: CDR1 SNHLY, CDR2 FYNNEI. V lost 7 bases, J lost 8 bases, and 15 bases lay in between. The CDR3 loop spans 14 amino acids. CDR3 protein: CASTPRQGDSPLHF. In DNA form, the CDR3 reads TGTGCCAGCACCCCACGGCAGGGAGATTCACCCCTCCACTTT.

V is TRBV6-2 or TRBV6-3 and J is TRBJ2-5; tentatively, D is TRBD1 or TRBD2 (5 bases each). The CDR3 loop spans 11 amino acids. Germline CDR1 and CDR2: MNHEY and SVGEGT. Between the trimmed V and J ends, which lost 2 bases and 7 bases, there was a span of 5 bases. Here the CDR3 reads CASSYGGTQYF. The CDR3, as DNA: TGTGCCAGCAGTTACGGGGGGACCCAGTACTTC.

The gene calls are TRBV7-9 and TRBJ1-2, with D unclear. Germline CDR1 and CDR2: SEHNR and FQNEAQ (reference sequence). There are 16 residues in the CDR3. V lost 5 bases and J 0 bases, leaving 16 bases between the germline ends. The CDR3 loop is CASSVTGLQTNYGYTF. CDR3 nucleotides: TGTGCCAGCAGCGTCACGGGCCTACAGACTAACTATGGCTACACCTTC.